This is a list of T cell receptor beta chains from one sample in a study of PD-1 blockade in classical Hodgkin lymphoma. The data were produced by immunoSEQ multiplex PCR, yet TCRdb's version contains in-frame clones alone and is incomplete. The table lists approximately 31,000 clones, 94% of them singletons. The sequenced material came from peripheral blood mononuclear cells (PBMCs). Receptor source: a human donor with classical Hodgkin lymphoma. The CDR3 runs from the conserved cysteine through the conserved F or W. D genes are given only for firm matches. Some rows have no size entry. The others give once, few or many, or a class for an expanded clone.

TRBV7-2	TRBD2	TRBJ2-7	-	CASSLSQRELSYF	TGTGCCAGCAGCTTGAGCCAGCGGGAGTTATCGTACTTC
TRBV2	-	TRBJ1-1	-	CASRGGNTEAFF	TGTGCCAGCAGGGGGGGAAACACTGAAGCTTTCTTT
TRBV9	-	TRBJ1-1	-	CASSPTDRLHTEAFF	TGTGCCAGCAGCCCCACCGACAGACTGCACACTGAAGCTTTCTTT
TRBV25-1	-	TRBJ1-2	-	CASSEWASAYGYTF	TGTGCCAGCAGTGAATGGGCCTCCGCCTATGGCTACACCTTC
TRBV27	TRBD1	TRBJ2-1	-	CASSLITGGLISYNEQFF	TGTGCCAGCAGTTTAATCACAGGGGGTCTCATCTCCTACAATGAGCAGTTCTTC
TRBV19	-	TRBJ2-7	-	CASKGQASSYEQYF	TGTGCCAGTAAGGGGCAGGCGAGCTCCTACGAGCAGTACTTC
TRBV2	-	TRBJ1-1	-	CATTHDGKNTEAFF	TGTGCCACCACCCATGACGGCAAGAACACTGAAGCTTTCTTT
TRBV6-5	-	TRBJ1-2	-	CASSSGIGYTF	TGTGCCAGCAGTTCAGGGATCGGCTACACCTTC
TRBV2	-	TRBJ1-2	-	CASSALGGPYGYTF	TGTGCCAGCAGTGCCCTGGGGGGGCCCTATGGCTACACCTTC
TRBV28	TRBD2	TRBJ2-1	-	CASSPGTSKYYEQFF	TGTGCCAGCAGCCCAGGGACTAGTAAATACTATGAGCAGTTCTTC
TRBV4-1	-	TRBJ2-7	-	CASSAQGSQPYEQYF	TGCGCCAGCAGCGCTCAGGGGTCGCAGCCCTACGAGCAGTACTTC
TRBV18	TRBD1	TRBJ2-7	-	CASSPGTGVYEQYF	TGTGCCAGCTCACCAGGGACAGGGGTCTACGAGCAGTACTTC
TRBV5-5	TRBD1	TRBJ1-1	once	CASSLRTGGWTEAFF	TGTGCCAGCAGCTTGAGGACAGGGGGTTGGACTGAAGCTTTCTTT
TRBV7-9	TRBD1	TRBJ2-7	-	CASSLGQGDEQYF	TGTGCCAGCAGCTTAGGACAGGGTGACGAGCAGTACTTC
TRBV18	TRBD1	TRBJ1-2	-	CASSPGTADNGYTF	TGTGCCAGCTCACCAGGGACAGCGGATAATGGCTACACCTTC
TRBV5-6	TRBD1	TRBJ1-4	-	CASSLLLGTDNEKLFF	TGTGCCAGCAGCTTGCTGTTGGGGACAGATAATGAAAAACTGTTTTTT
TRBV5-1	TRBD2	TRBJ2-5	-	CASSPTSGAQETQYF	TGCGCCAGCAGCCCCACTAGCGGCGCACAAGAGACCCAGTACTTC
TRBV6-1	TRBD2	TRBJ2-7	-	CASSTSGSSYEQYF	TGTGCCAGCAGTACTAGCGGGAGCTCCTACGAGCAGTACTTC
TRBV28	-	TRBJ1-5	few	CASRSDGTQHF	TGTGCCAGCAGGAGTGACGGGACCCAGCATTTT
TRBV9	-	TRBJ1-1	-	CASSPRDNHMNTEAFF	TGTGCCAGCAGCCCCCGGGACAATCACATGAACACTGAAGCTTTCTTT
TRBV2	TRBD2	TRBJ2-5	-	CASQAASGDQETQYF	TGTGCCAGCCAGGCCGCTAGCGGGGACCAAGAGACCCAGTACTTC
TRBV5-4	-	TRBJ1-4	-	CASSLDSPLGGNEKLFF	TGTGCCAGCAGCTTGGACAGCCCCCTCGGCGGAAATGAAAAACTGTTTTTT
TRBV11-2	-	TRBJ1-1	-	CASSLIYRDGGRGTEAFF	TGTGCCAGCAGCTTAATTTACCGGGACGGCGGGAGGGGCACTGAAGCTTTCTTT
TRBV19	TRBD1	TRBJ2-6	-	CASSMAQGSSGANVLTF	TGTGCCAGTAGTATGGCACAGGGGTCCTCTGGGGCCAACGTCCTGACTTTC
TRBV27	-	TRBJ2-7	-	CASSSDRGYYEQYF	TGTGCCAGCAGTTCAGACAGAGGATACTACGAGCAGTACTTC
TRBV14	-	TRBJ1-2	-	CASSSRDRYGYTF	TGTGCCAGCAGCAGCAGGGATCGGTATGGCTACACCTTC
TRBV4-3	TRBD2	TRBJ2-2	-	CASSPGLAGGPDTGELFF	TGCGCCAGCAGCCCCGGACTAGCGGGGGGGCCGGACACCGGGGAGCTGTTTTTT
TRBV28	TRBD2	TRBJ2-2	-	CASSLSSGYTGELFF	TGTGCCAGCAGTCTGTCTAGCGGGTACACCGGGGAGCTGTTTTTT
TRBV18	TRBD1	TRBJ2-2	few	CASSPDPGGHGELFF	TGTGCCAGCTCACCAGATCCAGGGGGCCACGGGGAGCTGTTTTTT
TRBV30	-	TRBJ1-6	-	CAWTRSSYNSPLHF	TGTGCCTGGACCCGTAGCTCCTATAATTCACCCCTCCACTTT
TRBV10-3	-	TRBJ1-1	-	CAIRQGSTEAFF	TGTGCCATCAGGCAGGGTAGCACTGAAGCTTTCTTT
TRBV28	TRBD1	TRBJ2-7	-	CASSSPGQGVYEQYF	TGTGCCAGCAGTTCCCCCGGACAGGGGGTCTACGAGCAGTACTTC
TRBV27	TRBD1	TRBJ2-2	-	CASSLLAGGNTGELFF	TGTGCCAGCAGTTTATTAGCAGGGGGTAACACCGGGGAGCTGTTTTTT
TRBV7-9	-	TRBJ2-5	-	CASSFAGETQYF	TGTGCCAGCAGCTTTGCGGGGGAGACCCAGTACTTC
TRBV6-1	-	TRBJ2-7	-	CASSEGYEQYF	TGTGCCAGCAGTGAAGGCTACGAGCAGTACTTC
TRBV23-1	-	TRBJ1-5	-	CASSRRGVSNQPQHF	TGCGCCAGCAGTCGACGGGGAGTTAGCAATCAGCCCCAGCATTTT
TRBV19	-	TRBJ1-2	-	CASRGGSYGYTF	TGTGCCAGTAGAGGGGGTAGCTATGGCTACACCTTC
TRBV10-3	TRBD2	TRBJ2-7	-	CAISQLAGGSYEQYF	TGTGCCATCAGCCAACTAGCGGGAGGGTCCTACGAGCAGTACTTC
TRBV5-1	TRBD1	TRBJ2-1	-	CASSIGQGEANEQFF	TGCGCCAGCAGCATAGGACAGGGTGAGGCGAATGAGCAGTTCTTC
TRBV13	-	TRBJ2-5	once	CASSLGRGNWAQYF	TGTGCCAGCAGCTTAGGGAGGGGGAATTGGGCCCAGTACTTC
TRBV18	TRBD2	TRBJ2-2	-	CASSPQASSGDFANTGELFF	TGTGCCAGCTCACCACAGGCTTCTAGCGGGGATTTCGCGAACACCGGGGAGCTGTTTTTT
TRBV2	TRBD1	TRBJ2-2	-	CATGTDTGELFF	TGTGCCACCGGGACAGACACCGGGGAGCTGTTTTTT
TRBV11-3	TRBD1	TRBJ2-2	-	CASSKGQGGGELFF	TGTGCCAGCAGCAAGGGACAGGGGGGCGGGGAGCTGTTTTTT
TRBV15	-	TRBJ1-5	-	CATSRDAGSQHF	TGTGCCACCAGCAGAGATGCAGGGAGCCAGCATTTT
TRBV19	TRBD1	TRBJ2-2	few	CASRSPGQGTGELFF	TGTGCCAGTAGGAGTCCGGGACAGGGAACCGGGGAGCTGTTTTTT
TRBV29-1	TRBD1	TRBJ2-7	-	CSVYHRGHEQYF	TGCAGCGTTTACCACAGGGGGCACGAGCAGTACTTC
TRBV4-1	-	TRBJ1-5	-	CASSQGHFGGQPQHF	TGCGCCAGCAGCCAAGGGCATTTCGGTGGTCAGCCCCAGCATTTT
TRBV7-9	-	TRBJ1-1	-	CASSPRRQGMNTEAFF	TGTGCCAGCAGCCCTAGGCGGCAGGGTATGAACACTGAAGCTTTCTTT
TRBV5-4	TRBD1	TRBJ2-2	-	CASSSDRADQPLTGELFF	TGTGCCAGCAGCTCGGACAGGGCTGATCAGCCCCTCACCGGGGAGCTGTTTTTT
TRBV19	-	TRBJ1-1	-	CASSPGQPNTEAFF	TGTGCCAGTAGTCCAGGACAGCCGAACACTGAAGCTTTCTTT
TRBV7-8	TRBD1	TRBJ1-1	-	CASSSTGGERDTEAFF	TGTGCCAGCAGCTCGACAGGGGGCGAAAGGGACACTGAAGCTTTCTTT
TRBV7-2	-	TRBJ2-5	-	CASSLSKGATQETQYF	TGTGCCAGCAGCTTAAGTAAGGGAGCCACCCAAGAGACCCAGTACTTC
TRBV6-4	-	TRBJ2-7	-	CASSEAPGAYEQYF	TGTGCCAGCAGTGAAGCGCCGGGAGCCTACGAGCAGTACTTC
TRBV5-1	-	TRBJ2-7	once	CASSLSGHEQYF	TGCGCCAGCAGCTTGAGCGGCCACGAGCAGTACTTC
TRBV10-1	-	TRBJ2-2	-	CASSEGYPNTGELFF	TGCGCCAGCAGTGAGGGATACCCGAACACCGGGGAGCTGTTTTTT
TRBV19	TRBD1	TRBJ1-5	-	CASSSDRDPLALNQPQHF	TGTGCCAGTAGTAGTGACAGGGATCCTTTAGCCCTCAATCAGCCCCAGCATTTT
TRBV15	-	TRBJ1-4	-	CATSATVRASEKLFF	TGTGCCACCAGCGCGACTGTGAGGGCTTCGGAAAAACTGTTTTTT
TRBV7-8	-	TRBJ2-6	-	CASSWRIGTSGANVLTF	TGTGCCAGCAGCTGGAGAATCGGGACCTCTGGGGCCAACGTCCTGACTTTC